The 20 T cell receptor beta chains in this list originate from one sample, sequenced in a study of T cell repertoires in ileal Crohn's disease. TCRdb keeps only in-frame clones here, not all; method: immunoSEQ multiplex PCR. Of approximately 11,000 clones detected, less than 85% appear once; the ten largest clones hold roughly 7.4%. The time point denotes: neoterminal ileum biopsy at postoperative endoscopy, about 6 months after surgery. The sample was ileal tissue. The source of these receptors is an adult with Crohn's disease.

The genes are TRBV4-1 and TRBJ1-1; no definite D call. CDR3 size: 15 residues. V shed 4 bases and J shed 0 bases, with 12 bases lying between them. In germline, CDR1 is MGHRA, CDR2 YSYEKL. In DNA form, the CDR3 reads TGCGCCAGCAGCCTCCTCGAGGGAGTGAACACTGAAGCTTTCTTT. Its translation is CASSLLEGVNTEAFF.

The J gene is TRBJ1-2, the V gene TRBV18, with TRBD1 identical over 8 bases. Germline V gene data show CDR1 as KGHSH and CDR2 as LQKENI. V shed 3 bases, J shed 9 bases, and the junction held 6 bases outside the gene matches. This CDR3 contains 13 residues. The DNA of the CDR3 is TGTGCCAGCTCACCGGCGACAGGGGAGAGCTACACCTTC. Encoded protein: CASSPATGESYTF.

V is TRBV27 and J is TRBJ1-2, with TRBD1 matching 7 bases. The CDR3 is 19 residues long. Germline V gene data show CDR1 as MNHEY and CDR2 as SMNVEV (reference sequence). Germline trimming cut 0 bases from V and 8 bases from J; bases unmatched to any gene: 21. The CDR3 reads CASSLSAGTAGFQSQGYTF. Written as DNA, the CDR3 is TGTGCCAGCAGTTTATCAGCTGGGACAGCGGGCTTTCAAAGTCAGGGCTACACCTTC.

The rearrangement joins TRBV29-1 to TRBJ2-3; the D is unclear. The CDR3 is made up of 15 amino acids. CDR1 SQVTM and CDR2 ANQGSEA come from the germline V gene. V lost 5 bases and J 1 base, leaving 16 bases between the germline ends. For the CDR3, the DNA is TGCAGCGTTACCCCGCGGTGGTCCGGCACAGATACGCAGTATTTT. Translated: CSVTPRWSGTDTQYF.

Details on this clone: Germline is not matched at one junction end, which may reflect a read error. The chain joins TRBV14 to TRBJ1-2, with a weak D call TRBD1 (5 bases). Germline assignment: CDR1 SGHDN and CDR2 FVKESK. This CDR3 has 12 residues. The CDR3 is CASSQEGRQGPF. CDR3 DNA: TGTGCCAGCAGCCAAGAAGGCAGGCAGGGCCCCTTC. Complete variable domain (other parts from reference TRBV14 and TRBJ1-2): EAGVTQFPSHSVIEKGQTVTLRCDPISGHDNLYWYRRVMGKEIKFLLHFVKESKQDESGMPNNRFLAERTGGTYSTLKVQPAELEDSGVYFCASSQEGRQGPFGSGTRLTVV.

The V gene is TRBV5-4, the J gene TRBJ1-2; D is perhaps TRBD1 (6 bases). The CDR3 is 15 residues long. V was shortened by 0 bases and J by 5 bases, with 14 bases between the two germline ends. Per the germline V gene, CDR1 is SGHNT and CDR2 is YYREEE (reference sequence). In nucleotides, the CDR3 is TGTGCCAGCAGCTTGGACCTACAGGGTTCGTATGGCTACACCTTC. This encodes CASSLDLQGSYGYTF.

The chain uses TRBV10-3 and TRBJ2-5; perhaps TRBD1 as D (5 bases). The closer fit of TRBJ2-7 to the DNA end suggests the J call may be wrong. Germline V gives CDR1 ENHRY, CDR2 SYGVKD. This CDR3 has 13 amino acids. CDR3 sequence (DNA): TGTGCCACCTACGACAGCCGCTCCTACGAGCAGTACTTC. It encodes CATYDSRSYEQYF.

This clone was seen a handful of times. The chain is built from TRBV4-1 and TRBJ2-1; a possible D gene is TRBD2 (6 bases). The CDR3 extends over 15 amino acids. Germline V gene sequence: CDR1 MGHRA, CDR2 YSYEKL. The germline V and J ends were trimmed by 0 bases and 9 bases, with 15 bases remaining between them. CDR3 amino acids: CASSQERVAVGEQFF. In DNA form, the CDR3 reads TGCGCCAGCAGCCAAGAGAGGGTAGCGGTGGGTGAGCAGTTCTTC.

The gene calls are TRBV7-2 and TRBJ2-7; TRBD1 matches 9 bases. Losses at the gene ends were 6 bases for V and 1 base for J; bases not matched to a gene: 4. CDR1 is SGHTA, CDR2 FQGNSA, per germline. The CDR3 has 14 amino acids. CDR3 in DNA: TGTGCCAGCAGGGCCGGGACAGGGTCCTACGAGCAGTACTTC. It specifies CASRAGTGSYEQYF.

This clone was recorded a few times. V usage is TRBV4-1 and J usage is TRBJ2-5, with 8 bases lining up with TRBD2. V was pared by 1 base and J by 1 base, with 8 bases of the junction left unmatched. There are 17 residues in the CDR3. Looked up from germline, CDR1 is MGHRA and CDR2 is YSYEKL. Written as DNA, the CDR3 is TGCGCCAGCAGCCAAGTTTCGATTCTAGCGGGCCAAGAGACCCAGTACTTC. Encoded protein: CASSQVSILAGQETQYF.

The gene calls are TRBV27 and TRBJ2-7; D is ambiguous. This CDR3 is built from 13 residues. Germline values: CDR1 MNHEY, CDR2 SMNVEV (reference sequence). V shed 2 bases and J shed 0 bases, with 5 bases lying between them. In DNA form, the CDR3 reads TGTGCCAGCAGTTTAGCGAACTCCTACGAGCAGTACTTC. Its protein product is CASSLANSYEQYF.

This clone was seen a few times. The chain uses TRBV5-8 and TRBJ1-4, with a possible D match to TRBD1 (6 bases). Between the trimmed V and J ends, which lost 1 base and 8 bases, there was a span of 15 bases. Germline V gene data show CDR1 as SGHTS and CDR2 as YDEGEE. The CDR3 covers 15 residues. The DNA of the CDR3 is TGTGCCAGCAGCTTGCCAGGCGGGGGCCGAGAAAAACTGTTTTTT. This translates into CASSLPGGGREKLFF.

This clone was observed a few times. The V and J genes are TRBV4-1 and TRBJ1-6; 8 positions match TRBD1. J lost 1 base, V lost 5 bases, and 7 bases had no gene match. The germline CDR1 and CDR2 sequences are MGHRA and YSYEKL. The CDR3 runs 17 residues. CDR3 nucleotide sequence: TGCGCCAGCAGCGAAACAGGGGGTCATTCCTATAATTCACCCCTCCACTTT. It codes for CASSETGGHSYNSPLHF.

The J gene is TRBJ1-2, the V gene TRBV19, with TRBD1 matching over 7 bases. Per germline, CDR1 LNHDA and CDR2 SQIVND (reference sequence). The length of the CDR3 is 14 residues. V gave up 4 bases and J gave up 2 bases; unmatched junction bases: 4. The CDR3 region has the DNA TGTGCCAGTAGTAGGGGACAGCTAAACTATGGCTACACCTTC. Protein: CASSRGQLNYGYTF.

CDR3 loop: CAISAIQKDTQYF. The DNA of the CDR3 is TGTGCCATCAGCGCCATCCAGAAGGATACGCAGTATTTT. The chain combines TRBV10-3 with TRBJ2-3; no reliable D call. Germline CDR1 and CDR2: ENHRY and SYGVKD. Between the trimmed V and J ends, which lost 6 bases and 6 bases, there was a span of 13 bases. The CDR3 extends over 13 amino acids.

This clone is a singleton in its sample. V gene TRBV19 combines with J gene TRBJ2-2; a weak D match, TRBD2 (5 bases). Trimming pared 4 bases from V and 9 bases from J, leaving 12 bases between. The germline gives CDR1 LNHDA, CDR2 SQIVND (reference sequence). The length of the CDR3 is 13 residues. Written as DNA, the CDR3 is TGTGCCAGTAGTAAAAGAGGGTTCCGGGAGCTGTTTTTT. Its protein is CASSKRGFRELFF.

This chain connects TRBV4-1 to TRBJ1-1, with 7 nucleotides matching TRBD1. CDR1 and CDR2 from the germline V gene are MGHRA and YSYEKL. Germline trimming cut 1 base from V and 0 bases from J; bases unmatched to any gene: 2. The CDR3 length is 15 residues. CDR3 bases: TGCGCCAGCAGCCAAGGGGGACAGATGAACACTGAAGCTTTCTTT. It codes for CASSQGGQMNTEAFF.

As concerns this clone: In the same sample, other DNA sequences code for this CDR3. The chain uses TRBV6-1 and TRBJ2-1; D remains ambiguous. The V gene lost 6 bases and the J gene lost 2 bases, with 8 bases spanning the gap. The germline CDR1 and CDR2 sequences are MNHNS and SASEGT. The CDR3 is 13 amino acids. CDR3 loop: CASRLDTYNEQFF. The CDR3 DNA is TGTGCCAGCAGACTCGACACCTACAATGAGCAGTTCTTC.

The chain has TRBV5-1 and TRBJ2-7; maybe TRBD2 (5 bases). Trimming pared 4 bases from V and 6 bases from J, leaving 14 bases between. The germline V gene encodes CDR1 SGHRS and CDR2 YFSETQ. The CDR3 length is 13 residues. CDR3 coding DNA: TGCGCCAGCAGCCCGGGGAATCCATCCGAGCAGTACTTC. It translates to CASSPGNPSEQYF. Full variable domain (rest looked up from reference TRBV5-1 and TRBJ2-7): KAGVTQTPRYLIKTRGQQVTLSCSPISGHRSVSWYQQTPGQGLQFLFEYFSETQRNKGNFPGRFSGRQFSNSRSEMNVSTLELGDSALYLCASSPGNPSEQYFGPGTRLTVT.

The chain couples TRBV5-5 to TRBJ1-1; unclear D gene. The CDR3 runs 13 residues. Germline CDR1 SGHKS, CDR2 YYEKEE (reference sequence). V was cut by 8 bases and J by 3 bases, with 14 bases left in between. CDR3 coding DNA: TGTGCCAGTTCGGGAAAATGGGACACTGAAGCTTTCTTT. It translates to CASSGKWDTEAFF.